These 10 T cell receptor beta chains were all obtained from the same sample, sequenced in a study of cytomegalovirus exposure and HLA in healthy donors (dated by TCRdb to the late 2010s). Preparation of the library involved the immunoSEQ multiplex PCR assay. For the multiplex PCR, a mixture combining 60 forward primers for TCR Vbeta segments and 13 reverse primers for TCR Jbeta segments was used. This is the immuneACCESS table as TCRdb keeps it, with only in-frame sequences that have V and J called. A part of the clones is gone; compared with another copy, unresolved V genes explain less than half, and the rest is unexplained. The sample table contains tens of thousands of clones; only one count was recorded for under 80% of them. The ten largest make up around an eighth of the sample. Specimen: PBMCs. These receptors were collected from a male donor in good health and CMV-seropositive.

The J gene is TRBJ2-2, the V gene TRBV7-2; 9 bases match TRBD2. The CDR3 has 15 residues. V trimming: 1 base; J trimming: 6 bases; junction bases outside the gene matches: 3. Germline-derived CDR1 and CDR2 are SGHTA and FQGNSA. CDR3 residues: CASSLVAGGSGELFF. The CDR3 region has the DNA TGTGCCAGCAGCTTAGTGGCGGGGGGGTCCGGGGAGCTGTTTTTT. Complete variable domain (other parts from reference TRBV7-2 and TRBJ2-2): GAGVSQSPSNKVTEKGKDVELRCDPISGHTALYWYRQSLGQGLEFLIYFQGNSAPDKSGLPSDRFSAERTGGSVSTLTIQRTQQEDSAVYLCASSLVAGGSGELFFGEGSRLTVL.

The rearrangement links TRBV19 to TRBJ1-5; D uncertain. Per the germline V gene, CDR1 is LNHDA and CDR2 is SQIVND (reference sequence). V dropped 7 bases and J dropped 2 bases, with 15 bases sitting between them. The CDR3 totals 15 residues. The CDR3 DNA follows: TGTGCCAGTACCGGACGGGGTGTTGGCAATCAGCCCCAGCATTTT. This codes for CASTGRGVGNQPQHF.

This chain uses TRBV10-3 with TRBJ2-5; weak D call: TRBD2 (5 bases). With 2 bases removed from V and 2 bases from J, the gap between germline ends came to 12 bases. Germline V gives CDR1 ENHRY, CDR2 SYGVKD. This CDR3 spans 15 amino acids. For the CDR3, the DNA is TGTGCCATCAGTGAGGGACGGGGATCACAAGAGACCCAGTACTTC. It is translated as CAISEGRGSQETQYF.

The J gene is TRBJ2-7, the V gene TRBV7-9, with TRBD2 matching over 8 bases. The J segment lost 12 bases and the V segment lost 4 bases, leaving 17 bases of the junction unmatched. This CDR3 is built from 15 residues. Per germline, CDR1 SEHNR and CDR2 FQNEAQ (reference sequence). DNA for the CDR3: TGTGCCAGCAGCTGGGAGACCGGGACTAGTGTCGTTCTGTACTTC. Encoded protein: CASSWETGTSVVLYF.

This clone was counted a few times. The rearrangement links TRBV7-8 to TRBJ1-1; 8 bases agree with TRBD1. The junction had 11 bases not matched to a gene; V was cut back by 1 base and J by 4 bases. This CDR3 is built from 17 residues. CDR1 and CDR2 (germline): SGHVS, FQNEAQ. The CDR3 loop reads CASSLVDRVVVSTEAFF. In nucleotides, the CDR3 is TGTGCCAGCAGCTTAGTGGACAGGGTGGTTGTAAGCACTGAAGCTTTCTTT. The complete variable domain, with remaining parts taken from reference TRBV7-8 and TRBJ1-1, reads GAGVSQSPRYKVAKRGQDVALRCDPISGHVSLFWYQQALGQGPEFLTYFQNEAQLDKSGLPSDRFFAERPEGSVSTLKIQRTQQEDSAVYLCASSLVDRVVVSTEAFFGQGTRLTVV.

The rearrangement links TRBV5-1 to TRBJ2-5, with 7 bases fitting TRBD1. Germline trimming cut 3 bases from V and 1 base from J; bases unmatched to any gene: 3. This CDR3 spans 14 amino acids. Germline lookup yields CDR1 SGHRS and CDR2 YFSETQ. The CDR3 sequence is CASSWGQFQETQYF. The CDR3 nucleotides read TGCGCCAGCAGCTGGGGACAGTTCCAAGAGACCCAGTACTTC. Based on the CDR3 plus reference TRBV5-1 and TRBJ2-5, the full variable domain is KAGVTQTPRYLIKTRGQQVTLSCSPISGHRSVSWYQQTPGQGLQFLFEYFSETQRNKGNFPGRFSGRQFSNSRSEMNVSTLELGDSALYLCASSWGQFQETQYFGPGTRLLVL.

The chain couples TRBV7-7 to TRBJ2-7; 10 bases match TRBD2. Germline values: CDR1 SSHAT, CDR2 FNYEAQ (reference sequence). The J segment lost 6 bases and the V segment lost 5 bases, leaving 13 bases of the junction unmatched. This CDR3 spans 16 amino acids. CDR3 DNA sequence: TGTGCCAGCAGCCCCGTTTCTAGCGGGAGCAGGGGCGAGCAGTACTTC. Translation: CASSPVSSGSRGEQYF.

This chain connects TRBV10-1 to TRBJ2-5, with D perhaps TRBD2 (5 bases). The V end lost 2 bases, the J end lost 2 bases, and 15 bases lay between the germline ends. CDR1 is WNHNN, CDR2 SYGVQD, per germline (reference sequence). CDR3 size: 16 residues. The CDR3: CASSEGGPGKQETQYF. The CDR3, as DNA: TGCGCCAGCAGTGAGGGCGGGCCGGGGAAACAAGAGACCCAGTACTTC.

CDR3 in amino acids: CASSSTGNTEAFF. The CDR3 DNA reads as TGTGCCAGTAGTTCGACAGGTAACACTGAAGCTTTCTTT. The chain uses TRBV19 and TRBJ1-1; weak D call: TRBD1 (6 bases). The CDR3 covers 13 residues. Germline values: CDR1 LNHDA, CDR2 SQIVND (reference sequence). Between the trimmed V and J ends, which lost 5 bases and 2 bases, there was a span of 9 bases.

V usage is TRBV6-6 and J usage is TRBJ2-7, with TRBD2 identical over 15 bases. This CDR3 contains 16 residues. From germline, CDR1 is MNHNY and CDR2 SVGAGI (reference sequence). V shed 6 bases, J shed 7 bases, and the junction held 10 bases outside the gene matches. The CDR3 spells CASSPGLAGGPREQYF. In DNA form, the CDR3 reads TGTGCCAGCAGCCCTGGACTAGCGGGAGGGCCGCGGGAGCAGTACTTC.